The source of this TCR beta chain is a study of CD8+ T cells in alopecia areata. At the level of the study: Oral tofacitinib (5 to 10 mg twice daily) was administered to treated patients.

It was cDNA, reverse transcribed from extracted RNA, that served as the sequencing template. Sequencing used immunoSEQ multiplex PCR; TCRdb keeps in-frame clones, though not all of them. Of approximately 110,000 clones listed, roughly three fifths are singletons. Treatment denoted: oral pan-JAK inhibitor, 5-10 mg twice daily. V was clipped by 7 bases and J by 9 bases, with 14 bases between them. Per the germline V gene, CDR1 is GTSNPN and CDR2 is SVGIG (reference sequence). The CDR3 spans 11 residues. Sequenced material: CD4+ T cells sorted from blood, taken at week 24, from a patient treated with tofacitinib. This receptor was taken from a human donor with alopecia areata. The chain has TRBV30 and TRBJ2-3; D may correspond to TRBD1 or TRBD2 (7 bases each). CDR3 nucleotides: TGTGCCTCAGCGGGACAGCGCACGCAGTATTTT. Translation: CASAGQRTQYF.